The 14 T cell receptor beta chains given below trace back to one sample, sequenced in a study of a mutant IDH1 vaccine in newly diagnosed glioma. Specified time point: week 5, during vaccination. Topical imiquimod accompanied each vaccine dose, which consisted of 300 ug of mutant IDH1 20-mer peptide. Method: immunoSEQ multiplex PCR; TCRdb's copy keeps in-frame clones and lacks some. Of fewer than 70,000 clones listed, approximately 90% are singletons. Which antigens these TCRs recognize remains unknown. The sample consisted of PBMCs, taken from a glioma patient whose treatment included an IDH1 peptide vaccine. The receptors were sampled from a middle-aged woman with glioma.

The rearrangement joins TRBV19 to TRBJ2-7; a weak D match, TRBD2 (5 bases). This CDR3 has 16 amino acids. Germline-derived CDR1 and CDR2 are LNHDA and SQIVND (reference sequence). Trimming took off 6 bases at V and 5 bases at J, with 23 bases between the two ends. CDR3 residues: CASSRFAADLSDEQYF. The CDR3 nucleotides read TGTGCCAGTAGCCGGTTCGCCGCGGACTTGTCTGACGAGCAGTACTTC.

This clone was counted once. The chain carries TRBV19 and TRBJ1-2; D ambiguous. This CDR3 region has 11 residues. V lost 9 bases to trimming and J lost 1 base, with 6 bases between them. Per germline, CDR1 LNHDA and CDR2 SQIVND (reference sequence). CDR3 coding DNA: TGTGCCAGCCGGGTTAACTATGGCTACACCTTC. This gives the protein CASRVNYGYTF.

The V call is TRBV7-6, the J call TRBJ2-5, with 9 positions matching TRBD1. The CDR3 has 14 amino acids. V lost 4 bases to trimming and J lost 5 bases; unmatched junction nucleotides: 5. The germline V gene encodes CDR1 SGHVS and CDR2 FNYEAQ. CDR3 sequence reads: CASSYTGGGETQYF. The CDR3 nucleotides are TGTGCCAGCAGCTATACAGGGGGCGGTGAGACCCAGTACTTC.

This chain connects TRBV10-3 to TRBJ2-7; 7 bases line up with TRBD1. With 8 bases clipped from V and 3 bases from J, the junction kept 10 bases outside the gene matches. In germline, CDR1 is ENHRY, CDR2 SYGVKD. The CDR3 sequence is 14 residues long. The CDR3 DNA is TGTGCCATCGGACCGACAGGGAATAACTACGAGCAGTACTTC. This codes for CAIGPTGNNYEQYF.

Note on this clone: The identical CDR3 is also encoded by other nucleotide sequences in the sample. V is TRBV20-1 and J is TRBJ1-1; D unclear. The V gene lost 0 bases and the J gene lost 2 bases, with 1 base spanning the gap. Germline V CDR1 and CDR2: DFQATT, SNEGSKA (reference sequence). The CDR3 spans 11 residues. Written as DNA, the CDR3 is TGCAGTGCTAGAGAAAACACTGAAGCTTTCTTT. This gives the protein CSARENTEAFF.

The chain couples TRBV4-3 to TRBJ1-2; D might be TRBD1 (5 bases). The germline V gene encodes CDR1 LGHNA and CDR2 YSLEER. Between the trimmed V and J ends, which lost 6 bases and 9 bases, there was a span of 20 bases. There are 14 residues in the CDR3. For the CDR3, the DNA is TGCGCCAGCAGTGATTGGGGGGGAGATACCCGCTACACCTTC. This translates into CASSDWGGDTRYTF.

The CDR3 here is CASSARRTGNYGYTF. DNA for the CDR3: TGTGCCAGCAGCGCCCGGCGTACAGGGAACTATGGCTACACCTTC. This sequence joins TRBV5-4 and TRBJ1-2; tentative D call: TRBD1 (6 bases). This CDR3 has 15 amino acids. Deletions cut 4 bases from V and 2 bases from J, with 15 bases between. Germline CDR1 is SGHNT and CDR2 is YYREEE (reference sequence).

This rearrangement joins TRBV6-1 to TRBJ2-1; D remains unclear. The germline CDR1 and CDR2 sequences are MNHNS and SASEGT. The V gene lost 6 bases and the J gene lost 5 bases, with 11 bases spanning the gap. The CDR3 totals 13 residues. The CDR3 sequence: CASSLTEDNEQFF. In nucleotides, the CDR3 is TGTGCCAGCAGCTTAACCGAGGACAATGAGCAGTTCTTC.

The V and J genes are TRBV25-1 and TRBJ1-5, with D maybe TRBD1 (6 bases). This CDR3 contains 14 residues. Looked up from germline, CDR1 is MGHDK and CDR2 is SYGVNS. V dropped 3 bases and J dropped 5 bases, with 11 bases sitting between them. CDR3 DNA sequence: TGTGCCAGCAGTGACTGGGGGCAGGATCAGCCCCAGCATTTT. Protein sequence: CASSDWGQDQPQHF.

V is TRBV25-1 and J is TRBJ2-3; D uncertain. V lost 3 bases and J 0 bases, leaving 10 bases between the germline ends. Germline CDR1 and CDR2: MGHDK and SYGVNS. The CDR3 length is 15 residues. This CDR3 reads CASSDTDFSTDTQYF. CDR3 bases: TGTGCCAGCAGTGATACTGATTTTAGCACAGATACGCAGTATTTT.

This chain uses TRBV5-6 with TRBJ1-1, with 8 bases that match TRBD1. This CDR3 is built from 12 residues. V dropped 4 bases and J dropped 7; count of bases not matched to a gene: 3. The V gene's germline CDR1 is SGHDT and CDR2 YYEEEE. In nucleotides, the CDR3 is TGTGCCAGCAGCGTGGGGACAGGTGAAGCTTTCTTT. Translation: CASSVGTGEAFF. The variable domain in full, completed from reference TRBV5-6 and TRBJ1-1, reads DAGVTQSPTHLIKTRGQQVTLRCSPKSGHDTVSWYQQALGQGPQFIFQYYEEEERQRGNFPDRFSGHQFPNYSSELNVNALLLGDSALYLCASSVGTGEAFFGQGTRLTVV.

This clone was seen a few times. The CDR3 sequence: CASSLSMTETQYF. In DNA, the CDR3 is TGTGCCAGCAGCCTCTCCATGACAGAGACCCAGTACTTC. The genes are TRBV7-2 and TRBJ2-5; no clear D. The CDR3 totals 13 residues. Germline V gives CDR1 SGHTA, CDR2 FQGNSA. The V end lost 5 bases, the J end lost 4 bases, and 11 bases lay between the germline ends.

The chain carries TRBV19 and TRBJ2-7, with TRBD1 matching over 11 bases. With 5 bases clipped from V and 2 bases from J, the junction kept 14 bases outside the gene matches. The CDR3 has 18 amino acids. Germline CDR1 LNHDA, CDR2 SQIVND (reference sequence). DNA for the CDR3: TGTGCCAGTAGTCAGCATCACCTCGGGACAGGGGGGGCCTACGAGCAGTACTTC. Protein sequence: CASSQHHLGTGGAYEQYF.

This chain links TRBV18 with TRBJ1-1; weak D call: TRBD1 (6 bases). The CDR3 is 13 amino acids. With 3 bases removed from V and 6 bases from J, the gap between germline ends came to 11 bases. Germline V gene data show CDR1 as KGHSH and CDR2 as LQKENI. The CDR3 DNA sequence: TGTGCCAGCTCACCGAACAGGGAGGCTGAAGCTTTCTTT. Protein: CASSPNREAEAFF.